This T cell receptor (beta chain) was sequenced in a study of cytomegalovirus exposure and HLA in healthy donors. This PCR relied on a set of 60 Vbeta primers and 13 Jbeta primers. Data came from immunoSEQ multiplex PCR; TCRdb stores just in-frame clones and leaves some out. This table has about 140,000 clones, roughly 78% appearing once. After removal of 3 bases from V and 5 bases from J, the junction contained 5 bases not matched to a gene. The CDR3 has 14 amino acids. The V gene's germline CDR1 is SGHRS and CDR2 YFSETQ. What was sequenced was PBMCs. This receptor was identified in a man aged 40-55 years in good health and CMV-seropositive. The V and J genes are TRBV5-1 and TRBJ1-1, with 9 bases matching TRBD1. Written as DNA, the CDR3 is TGCGCCAGCAGCTATGGACAGGGGTGGACTGAAGCTTTCTTT. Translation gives CASSYGQGWTEAFF.